These T cell receptor beta chains were read from a single sample in a study of CD8+ T cells in alopecia areata. Libraries were prepared by immunoSEQ multiplex PCR; TCRdb keeps only in-frame clonotypes and omits some of them. This table has around 150,000 clones, 62% appearing once. Sequencing input: CD8+ T cells sorted from blood. The source is a human donor in good health. Each CDR3 is given with its conserved first and last residue. The D gene is left open where the match is weak. Only part of the rows carry a size: once, few, many, or a class if the clone is expanded.

CDR3nt: TGCAGCGTTGAGTTGGCCGGGCCCCCCTACAATGAGCAGTTCTTC; CDR3aa: CSVELAGPPYNEQFF; abundance: once; v_gene: TRBV29-1; d_gene: -; j_gene: TRBJ2-1
CDR3nt: TGTGCCAGCTCACCAGGGACAGGCGGTTCCGAGCAGTACTTC; CDR3aa: CASSPGTGGSEQYF; abundance: -; v_gene: TRBV18; d_gene: TRBD1; j_gene: TRBJ2-7
CDR3nt: TGTGCCAGCAGCTTTAGGCCGGGAGCCGGGGAGCTGTTTTTT; CDR3aa: CASSFRPGAGELFF; abundance: -; v_gene: TRBV5-6; d_gene: -; j_gene: TRBJ2-2
CDR3nt: TGTGCCAGCAGCTTGTCAAAGACTCGGAGCTCCTACGAGCAGTACTTC; CDR3aa: CASSLSKTRSSYEQYF; abundance: few; v_gene: TRBV7-9; d_gene: -; j_gene: TRBJ2-7
CDR3nt: TGCAGCGTTCGATCTGGGGAAGAGACCCAGTACTTC; CDR3aa: CSVRSGEETQYF; abundance: -; v_gene: TRBV29-1; d_gene: -; j_gene: TRBJ2-5
CDR3nt: TGCGCCAGCAGCCAAGATATGAGCGTCTACAATGAGCAGTTCTTC; CDR3aa: CASSQDMSVYNEQFF; abundance: -; v_gene: TRBV4-1; d_gene: -; j_gene: TRBJ2-1
CDR3nt: TGTGCCAGCAGCTCAACGGGACTAACTGAGCAGTTCTTC; CDR3aa: CASSSTGLTEQFF; abundance: few; v_gene: TRBV11-2; d_gene: TRBD2; j_gene: TRBJ2-1
CDR3nt: TGTGCCAGCAGCCAAGTGACTTGGGGGAATGAGCAGTTCTTC; CDR3aa: CASSQVTWGNEQFF; abundance: -; v_gene: TRBV4-2; d_gene: -; j_gene: TRBJ2-1
CDR3nt: TGCAGCGTTGAAACGGCAGATACGCAGTATTTT; CDR3aa: CSVETADTQYF; abundance: -; v_gene: TRBV29-1; d_gene: -; j_gene: TRBJ2-3
CDR3nt: TGTGCCAGCAGTCCTTCCATAGCTGAAGCTTTCTTT; CDR3aa: CASSPSIAEAFF; abundance: -; v_gene: TRBV11-2; d_gene: -; j_gene: TRBJ1-1
CDR3nt: TGTGCCACCAGCAGAGGGCTAGCGGGAGTCGGTTCCTACAATGAGCAGTTCTTC; CDR3aa: CATSRGLAGVGSYNEQFF; abundance: -; v_gene: TRBV15; d_gene: TRBD2; j_gene: TRBJ2-1
CDR3nt: TGTGCCAGCGTGTCCCCCCGAGAGACCCAGTACTTC; CDR3aa: CASVSPRETQYF; abundance: -; v_gene: TRBV27; d_gene: -; j_gene: TRBJ2-5
CDR3nt: TGTGCCAGCAGCCCAGAGGATAGCGGTCCCTACGAGCAGTACTTC; CDR3aa: CASSPEDSGPYEQYF; abundance: -; v_gene: TRBV28; d_gene: -; j_gene: TRBJ2-7
CDR3nt: TGCAGCGTTGAGTTAGAGACCCAGTACTTC; CDR3aa: CSVELETQYF; abundance: few; v_gene: TRBV29-1; d_gene: -; j_gene: TRBJ2-5
CDR3nt: TGTGCCAGCAGCCAAGAAGTACGCGGGTTGGGCACAGATACGCAGTATTTT; CDR3aa: CASSQEVRGLGTDTQYF; abundance: -; v_gene: TRBV4-2; d_gene: -; j_gene: TRBJ2-3
CDR3nt: TGTGCCAGCAGTCCCCCGGGTGCTAGCGGGATCGACGAGCAGTACTTC; CDR3aa: CASSPPGASGIDEQYF; abundance: -; v_gene: TRBV27; d_gene: TRBD2; j_gene: TRBJ2-7
CDR3nt: TGCAGTGCCGGGACCGCCTCATATGATGAGCAGTTCTTC; CDR3aa: CSAGTASYDEQFF; abundance: few; v_gene: TRBV29-1; d_gene: -; j_gene: TRBJ2-1
CDR3nt: TGCAGCGCCCGAACGGGGCTCTCCTACGAGCAGTACTTC; CDR3aa: CSARTGLSYEQYF; abundance: -; v_gene: TRBV29-1; d_gene: -; j_gene: TRBJ2-7
CDR3nt: TGTGCCAGCAGTCCCGGCGTTCGCGGGAGTGAGACCCAGTACTTC; CDR3aa: CASSPGVRGSETQYF; abundance: -; v_gene: TRBV27; d_gene: TRBD2; j_gene: TRBJ2-5
CDR3nt: TGTGCCAGCAGCCCCGAGACTCTACCCTACGAGCAGTACTTC; CDR3aa: CASSPETLPYEQYF; abundance: -; v_gene: TRBV9; d_gene: -; j_gene: TRBJ2-7
CDR3nt: TGTGCCAGCAGCGGGGACAGGGTCTCCGGCGAGCAGTACTTC; CDR3aa: CASSGDRVSGEQYF; abundance: -; v_gene: TRBV5-6; d_gene: TRBD1; j_gene: TRBJ2-7
CDR3nt: TGCACCAGCAGCACTCGACTAGCGGGAGTGGGCGGGTCCAAAAACATTCAGTACTTC; CDR3aa: CTSSTRLAGVGGSKNIQYF; abundance: -; v_gene: TRBV1; d_gene: -; j_gene: TRBJ2-4
CDR3nt: TGTGCCATCAGTGAGTCGGCGGGAGGTACGTACGAGCAGTACTTC; CDR3aa: CAISESAGGTYEQYF; abundance: -; v_gene: TRBV10-3; d_gene: TRBD2; j_gene: TRBJ2-7
CDR3nt: TGTGCCAGCAGCTTAAGGGCGGGGATCACAGATACGCAGTATTTT; CDR3aa: CASSLRAGITDTQYF; abundance: -; v_gene: TRBV11-2; d_gene: -; j_gene: TRBJ2-3
CDR3nt: TGTGCCAGGAGACTAGCGGGAGACGAGCAGTACTTC; CDR3aa: CARRLAGDEQYF; abundance: -; v_gene: TRBV2; d_gene: TRBD2; j_gene: TRBJ2-7
CDR3nt: TGTGCCAGCAGCTTGGCGGAGGGAGACGAGCAGTACTTC; CDR3aa: CASSLAEGDEQYF; abundance: -; v_gene: TRBV5-6; d_gene: -; j_gene: TRBJ2-7
CDR3nt: TGCGCCAGCAGCCAAGTAGTACAGTACGAGCAGTACTTC; CDR3aa: CASSQVVQYEQYF; abundance: -; v_gene: TRBV4-1; d_gene: -; j_gene: TRBJ2-7
CDR3nt: TGTGCCAGCACCGCCCAGGGAGATTATTCAAGGGGTGAGCAGTTCTTC; CDR3aa: CASTAQGDYSRGEQFF; abundance: -; v_gene: TRBV5-4; d_gene: -; j_gene: TRBJ2-1
CDR3nt: TGCAGCGTTGTGGGTACAATTGGCAGCACCCTCATGAACACTGAAGCTTTCTTT; CDR3aa: CSVVGTIGSTLMNTEAFF; abundance: once; v_gene: TRBV29-1; d_gene: -; j_gene: TRBJ1-1
CDR3nt: TGCGCCAGCAGCCGGTCGGACAATGAGCAGTTCTTC; CDR3aa: CASSRSDNEQFF; abundance: -; v_gene: TRBV4-1; d_gene: -; j_gene: TRBJ2-1
CDR3nt: TGTGCCACCAGCAGAAAGACAGGGGCCAAAGGGACCCAGTACTTC; CDR3aa: CATSRKTGAKGTQYF; abundance: -; v_gene: TRBV15; d_gene: TRBD1; j_gene: TRBJ2-5
CDR3nt: TGTGCCAGCAGTTTATTCGACGGGACCTACGAGCAGTACTTC; CDR3aa: CASSLFDGTYEQYF; abundance: -; v_gene: TRBV28; d_gene: -; j_gene: TRBJ2-7
CDR3nt: TGTGCCAGCAGCCTTAACAATGAGCAGTTCTTC; CDR3aa: CASSLNNEQFF; abundance: few; v_gene: TRBV5-4; d_gene: -; j_gene: TRBJ2-1
CDR3nt: TGTGCCAGCAGCCAGACCATCGGTAATGAGCAGTTCTTC; CDR3aa: CASSQTIGNEQFF; abundance: once; v_gene: TRBV4-2; d_gene: -; j_gene: TRBJ2-1
CDR3nt: TGTGCCAGCAGCGGGGCAGGGGAATCATTGACCCAGTACTTC; CDR3aa: CASSGAGESLTQYF; abundance: -; v_gene: TRBV9; d_gene: -; j_gene: TRBJ2-5
CDR3nt: TGTGCCAGCAGTTTGCGCGCGGGAGTAGACGAAGAGACCCAGTACTTC; CDR3aa: CASSLRAGVDEETQYF; abundance: -; v_gene: TRBV27; d_gene: TRBD2; j_gene: TRBJ2-5
CDR3nt: TGTGCCTGGAGTGCGGCGTCCCTACTAGCGGGAGGTGTCTACGAGCAGTACTTC; CDR3aa: CAWSAASLLAGGVYEQYF; abundance: -; v_gene: TRBV30; d_gene: TRBD2; j_gene: TRBJ2-7
CDR3nt: TGTGCCAGCCGCCGGCTAGCGGGAGTGGAGACCCAGTACTTC; CDR3aa: CASRRLAGVETQYF; abundance: -; v_gene: TRBV27; d_gene: TRBD2; j_gene: TRBJ2-5
CDR3nt: TGTGCCAGCAGTCCCGGGACCGCTTACGAGCAGTACTTC; CDR3aa: CASSPGTAYEQYF; abundance: -; v_gene: TRBV27; d_gene: -; j_gene: TRBJ2-7
CDR3nt: TGTGCCAGCAGCCAAGTGATAGGGGGAAGTCATGAGCAGTTCTTC; CDR3aa: CASSQVIGGSHEQFF; abundance: once; v_gene: TRBV4-2; d_gene: -; j_gene: TRBJ2-1
CDR3nt: TGTGCCAGCAGCGAAGATACAGGGGGCCAAGAGACCCAGTACTTC; CDR3aa: CASSEDTGGQETQYF; abundance: -; v_gene: TRBV7-9; d_gene: TRBD1; j_gene: TRBJ2-5
CDR3nt: TGTGCCAGCAGCTCGAAAGACAGGGGCGGTGAAGGGCCCTATGGCTACACCTTC; CDR3aa: CASSSKDRGGEGPYGYTF; abundance: -; v_gene: TRBV13; d_gene: TRBD1; j_gene: TRBJ1-2
CDR3nt: TGCAGCGTGCGAACCCCGACGGGGACCTACGAGCAGTACTTC; CDR3aa: CSVRTPTGTYEQYF; abundance: few; v_gene: TRBV29-1; d_gene: -; j_gene: TRBJ2-7
CDR3nt: TGTGCCAGCAGATTACAGGAGGATTACCAAGAGACCCAGTACTTC; CDR3aa: CASRLQEDYQETQYF; abundance: -; v_gene: TRBV7-8; d_gene: -; j_gene: TRBJ2-5
CDR3nt: TGCGCCAGCAGCGTGGCGGGACAGGTCGACGAGCAGTACTTC; CDR3aa: CASSVAGQVDEQYF; abundance: -; v_gene: TRBV4-1; d_gene: TRBD1; j_gene: TRBJ2-7
CDR3nt: TGCAGCGTGCCCCAACCCGGACGTGAGCAGTTCTTC; CDR3aa: CSVPQPGREQFF; abundance: -; v_gene: TRBV29-1; d_gene: -; j_gene: TRBJ2-1
CDR3nt: TGTGCCAGCAGTTCCCCGAATGTTCAGGACGAGCAGTACTTC; CDR3aa: CASSSPNVQDEQYF; abundance: -; v_gene: TRBV5-4; d_gene: -; j_gene: TRBJ2-7
CDR3nt: TGTGCCAGCAGTGACGCCCCGGGGTACGAGCAGTACTTC; CDR3aa: CASSDAPGYEQYF; abundance: -; v_gene: TRBV25-1; d_gene: -; j_gene: TRBJ2-7
CDR3nt: TGCAGCGTTGAAACAGGTTACGAGCAGTACTTC; CDR3aa: CSVETGYEQYF; abundance: few; v_gene: TRBV29-1; d_gene: -; j_gene: TRBJ2-7
CDR3nt: TGTGCCAGCTCCTCCCCAACAGGGGCCGGCTACACCTTC; CDR3aa: CASSSPTGAGYTF; abundance: -; v_gene: TRBV6-6; d_gene: TRBD1; j_gene: TRBJ1-2
CDR3nt: TGTGCCTGGAGTTCGTGGGAGAAAGGCAATGAGCAGTTCTTC; CDR3aa: CAWSSWEKGNEQFF; abundance: -; v_gene: TRBV30; d_gene: -; j_gene: TRBJ2-1
CDR3nt: TGTGCCAGCGGCAGCGACACCGGGGAGCTGTTTTTT; CDR3aa: CASGSDTGELFF; abundance: -; v_gene: TRBV7-3; d_gene: -; j_gene: TRBJ2-2
CDR3nt: TGTGCCAGCAGCCGGACGGCTGGGGTAAATGAGCAGTTCTTC; CDR3aa: CASSRTAGVNEQFF; abundance: -; v_gene: TRBV13; d_gene: -; j_gene: TRBJ2-1
CDR3nt: TGTGCCAGCAGCCCGGGGCGGGAGGGCCTAGCCGATGAGCAGTTCTTC; CDR3aa: CASSPGREGLADEQFF; abundance: -; v_gene: TRBV9; d_gene: TRBD2; j_gene: TRBJ2-1
CDR3nt: TGTGCCAGCAGCCTAGGAGAACGGAACACCGGGGAGCTGTTTTTT; CDR3aa: CASSLGERNTGELFF; abundance: once; v_gene: TRBV11-2; d_gene: -; j_gene: TRBJ2-2